Below are 18 T cell receptor beta chains sequenced from a single sample in a study of cytomegalovirus exposure and HLA in healthy donors. TCRdb's table, derived via immunoSEQ multiplex PCR, lists solely in-frame clones and lacks some. Of 100,000 to 120,000 clones listed, approximately 89% are singletons. Sequenced input: PBMCs. These receptors originate from a young woman in good health and CMV-seronegative.

The chain couples TRBV11-2 to TRBJ2-5; TRBD1 matches 8 bases. The CDR3 spans 14 residues. Germline trimming cut 5 bases from V and 5 bases from J; bases unmatched to any gene: 7. Per germline, CDR1 SGHAT and CDR2 FQNNGV. CDR3 residues: CASSPRTGLETQYF. The CDR3 nucleotides are TGTGCCAGCAGCCCACGGACAGGGTTGGAGACCCAGTACTTC.

This chain joins TRBV5-6 and TRBJ1-2, with D perhaps matching TRBD1 (5 bases). This CDR3 has 14 amino acids. Trimming left V 4 bases short and J 4 bases short, with 14 bases between. The germline V gene encodes CDR1 SGHDT and CDR2 YYEEEE. The CDR3 sequence is CASSLTATRYGYTF. The CDR3 region has the DNA TGTGCCAGCAGCCTGACAGCAACACGCTATGGCTACACCTTC.

The chain joins TRBV7-9 to TRBJ2-3; D is possibly TRBD2 (6 bases). The germline CDR1 and CDR2 sequences are SEHNR and FQNEAQ (reference sequence). The CDR3 is 15 amino acids. Trimming took off 5 bases at V and 3 bases at J, with 15 bases between the two ends. The CDR3 sequence is CASSPQGGRTDTQYF. The CDR3, as DNA: TGTGCCAGCAGCCCTCAGGGAGGTAGGACAGATACGCAGTATTTT.

J is TRBJ2-1 and V is TRBV15; D is unclear. V lost 5 bases, J lost 8 bases, and 10 bases lay in between. The CDR3 loop spans 12 amino acids. Germline V CDR1 and CDR2: LNHNV, YYDKDF (reference sequence). CDR3: CATSFSWDEQFF. The CDR3 DNA sequence: TGTGCCACCAGCTTTAGCTGGGATGAGCAGTTCTTC.

The J gene is TRBJ2-5, the V gene TRBV30, with 11 bases identical to TRBD2. CDR3 size: 13 residues. J lost 2 bases, V lost 6 bases, and 2 bases had no gene match. Looked up from germline, CDR1 is GTSNPN and CDR2 is SVGIG (reference sequence). This CDR3 is CACIAGGQETQYF. The DNA for the CDR3 is TGTGCCTGTATAGCGGGGGGGCAAGAGACCCAGTACTTC.

The rearrangement uses TRBV5-1 and TRBJ2-7, with TRBD1 matching 7 bases. CDR1 is SGHRS and CDR2 is YFSETQ in the germline V gene. The CDR3 sequence is 15 residues long. V trimming: 0 bases; J trimming: 6 bases; junction bases outside the gene matches: 9. CDR3 bases: TGCGCCAGCAGCTTGGCCGGGACAGAAGTTGTCGAGCAGTACTTC. It translates to CASSLAGTEVVEQYF.

The gene calls are TRBV6-5 and TRBJ2-5, with D tentatively TRBD1 (6 bases). Trimming took 6 bases from V and 2 from J, leaving 13 bases between them. Germline V lookup: CDR1 MNHEY, CDR2 SVGAGI. This CDR3 region has 14 residues. The CDR3: CASRPTGFQETQYF. CDR3 DNA sequence: TGTGCCAGCAGGCCAACAGGGTTTCAAGAGACCCAGTACTTC.

This clone appeared a few times. This rearrangement joins TRBV30 to TRBJ2-7; D is ambiguous. This CDR3 spans 14 amino acids. Germline CDR1 is GTSNPN and CDR2 is SVGIG (reference sequence). V lost 3 bases and J lost 0, with 12 bases in between. CDR3 in DNA: TGTGCCTGGAGACGTCAAAGGAGCTCCTACGAGCAGTACTTC. This sequence encodes CAWRRQRSSYEQYF. The complete variable domain, with remaining parts taken from reference TRBV30 and TRBJ2-7, reads SQTIHQWPATLVQPVGSPLSLECTVEGTSNPNLYWYRQAAGRGLQLLFYSVGIGQISSEVPQNLSASRPQDRQFILSSKKLLLSDSGFYLCAWRRQRSSYEQYFGPGTRLTVT.

V is TRBV6-5 and J is TRBJ2-2; 12 bases map to TRBD2. Unmatched junction bases numbered 5, after V lost 7 bases and J lost 5 bases. CDR3 length: 15 amino acids. Germline V gene data show CDR1 as MNHEY and CDR2 as SVGAGI. In DNA, the CDR3 is TGTGCCAGCACTTGGACTAGCGGGACAACCGGGGAGCTGTTTTTT. Amino acid sequence: CASTWTSGTTGELFF.

The rearrangement links TRBV27 to TRBJ2-2; the match to TRBD1 covers 10 bases. The germline V gene has CDR1 MNHEY and CDR2 SMNVEV (reference sequence). J was trimmed by 0 bases and V by 2 bases; bases with no gene match: 0. The CDR3 is 16 residues long. The CDR3 reads CASSLGTGANTGELFF. The CDR3 DNA follows: TGTGCCAGCAGTTTAGGGACAGGGGCGAACACCGGGGAGCTGTTTTTT.

The CDR3 DNA reads TGTGCCAGCAGCTTAGCTGGCGGGAAAGAGACCCAGTACTTC. It is translated as CASSLAGGKETQYF. This chain uses TRBV11-2 with TRBJ2-5, with TRBD2 as a possible D gene (6 bases). The CDR3 totals 14 residues. Trimming took off 1 base at V and 3 bases at J, with 9 bases between the two ends. Germline values: CDR1 SGHAT, CDR2 FQNNGV.

This clone showed up just a few times. The rearrangement uses TRBV9 and TRBJ2-6; 9 bases line up with TRBD1. This CDR3 region has 16 residues. Unmatched junction bases numbered 5, after V lost 7 bases and J lost 0 bases. Germline V CDR1 and CDR2: SGDLS, YYNGEE. The CDR3: CASGGTGNSGANVLTF. CDR3 DNA: TGTGCCAGCGGGGGGACAGGGAACTCTGGGGCCAACGTCCTGACTTTC. The whole variable domain, filled in from reference TRBV9 and TRBJ2-6, reads DSGVTQTPKHLITATGQRVTLRCSPRSGDLSVYWYQQSLDQGLQFLIQYYNGEERAKGNILERFSAQQFPDLHSELNLSSLELGDSALYFCASGGTGNSGANVLTFGAGSRLTVL.

Here the CDR3 DNA reads TGTGCCAGCAGTTCGCCGGGACAGCCGGGGACCGGGGAGCTGTTTTTT. Translating it yields CASSSPGQPGTGELFF. The chain couples TRBV28 to TRBJ2-2; 7 bases match TRBD1. The length of the CDR3 is 16 residues. Germline CDR1 reads MDHEN; CDR2 reads SYDVKM. J was trimmed by 5 bases and V by 4 bases; bases with no gene match: 10. Drawing the rest from reference TRBV28 and TRBJ2-2, the complete variable domain is DVKVTQSSRYLVKRTGEKVFLECVQDMDHENMFWYRQDPGLGLRLIYFSYDVKMKEKGDIPEGYSVSREKKERFSLILESASTNQTSMYLCASSSPGQPGTGELFFGEGSRLTVL.

The chain's CDR3 is CASSPPGQTYGYTF. For the CDR3, the DNA is TGCGCCAGCAGTCCCCCGGGACAGACCTATGGCTACACCTTC. This chain links TRBV4-1 with TRBJ1-2; TRBD1 aligns across 7 bases. The germline gives CDR1 MGHRA, CDR2 YSYEKL. With V trimmed by 6 bases and J by 4 bases, 8 bases remained unmatched. This CDR3 comprises 14 residues.

V usage is TRBV5-1 and J usage is TRBJ2-3; 7 positions agree with TRBD2. In germline, CDR1 is SGHRS, CDR2 YFSETQ. The CDR3 spans 16 residues. With V trimmed by 0 bases and J by 6 bases, 10 bases remained unmatched. The CDR3 loop is CASSLGLAAPSDTQYF. DNA for the CDR3: TGCGCCAGCAGCTTGGGGCTAGCGGCCCCCTCGGATACGCAGTATTTT.

The chain has TRBV7-2 and TRBJ1-1; D ambiguous. Trimming removed 1 base at V and 3 bases at J, with 6 bases between. Germline lookup yields CDR1 SGHTA and CDR2 FQGNSA. CDR3 length: 13 amino acids. The CDR3, as DNA: TGTGCCAGCAGCTTAGGGCCGCACACTGAAGCTTTCTTT. Translating it yields CASSLGPHTEAFF.

With regard to this clone: An end of the junction differs from the germline gene, which may be a read error. The CDR3 loop is CASSELTGAYEQYF. As DNA, the CDR3 is TGTGCCAGCAGTGAGTTGACGGGAGCCTATGAGCAGTACTTC. This chain uses TRBV28 with TRBJ2-7, with D perhaps TRBD2 (6 bases). Looked up from germline, CDR1 is MDHEN and CDR2 is SYDVKM. This CDR3 is built from 14 residues.

The chain couples TRBV4-3 to TRBJ1-4, with D uncertain. V dropped 0 bases and J dropped 8 bases, with 10 bases sitting between them. The germline CDR1 and CDR2 sequences are LGHNA and YSLEER. The CDR3 length is 14 residues. The CDR3 DNA is TGCGCCAGCAGCCAAGAAGTACCCGGGGAAAAACTGTTTTTT. This sequence encodes CASSQEVPGEKLFF.